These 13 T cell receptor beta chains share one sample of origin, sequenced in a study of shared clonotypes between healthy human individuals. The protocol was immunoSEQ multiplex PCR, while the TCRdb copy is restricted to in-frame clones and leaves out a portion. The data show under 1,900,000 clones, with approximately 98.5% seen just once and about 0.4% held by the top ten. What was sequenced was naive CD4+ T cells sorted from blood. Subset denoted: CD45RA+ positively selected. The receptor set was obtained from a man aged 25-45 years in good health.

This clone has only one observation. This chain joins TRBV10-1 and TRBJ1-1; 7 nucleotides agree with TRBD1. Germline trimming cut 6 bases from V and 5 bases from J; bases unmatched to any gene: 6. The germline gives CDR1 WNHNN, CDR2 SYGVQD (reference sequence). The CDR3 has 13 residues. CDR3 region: CASRRGLTTEAFF. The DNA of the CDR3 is TGCGCCAGCAGGAGGGGGCTTACGACTGAAGCTTTCTTT.

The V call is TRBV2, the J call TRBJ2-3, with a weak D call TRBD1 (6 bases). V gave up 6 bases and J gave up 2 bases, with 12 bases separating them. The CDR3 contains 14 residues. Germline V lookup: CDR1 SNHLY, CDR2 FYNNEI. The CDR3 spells CASRTGHDTDTQYF. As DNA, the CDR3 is TGTGCCAGCAGAACGGGACACGACACAGATACGCAGTATTTT. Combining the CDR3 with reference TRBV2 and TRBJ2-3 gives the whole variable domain EPEVTQTPSHQVTQMGQEVILRCVPISNHLYFYWYRQILGQKVEFLVSFYNNEISEKSEIFDDQFSVERPDGSNFTLKIRSTKLEDSAMYFCASRTGHDTDTQYFGPGTRLTVL.

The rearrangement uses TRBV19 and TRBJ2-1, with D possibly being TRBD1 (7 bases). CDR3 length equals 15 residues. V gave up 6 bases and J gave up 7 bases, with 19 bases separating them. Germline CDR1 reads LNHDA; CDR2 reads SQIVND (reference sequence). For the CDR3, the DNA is TGTGCCAGTAGCGGAGGGGGCTCCTCTTGGAATGAGCAGTTCTTC. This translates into CASSGGGSSWNEQFF.

In DNA form, the CDR3 reads TGCGCCAGCAGCGGACAGGGGGCCTCCAATGAAAAACTGTTTTTT. It is translated as CASSGQGASNEKLFF. The chain uses TRBV5-1 and TRBJ1-4; TRBD1 aligns across 11 bases. The CDR3 length is 15 residues. Germline V gene sequence: CDR1 SGHRS, CDR2 YFSETQ. The junction had 4 bases not matched to a gene; V was cut back by 4 bases and J by 5 bases.

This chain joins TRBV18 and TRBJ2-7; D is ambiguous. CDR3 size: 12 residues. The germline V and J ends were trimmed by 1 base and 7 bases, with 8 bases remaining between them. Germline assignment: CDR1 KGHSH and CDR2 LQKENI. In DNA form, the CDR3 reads TGTGCCAGCTCACCACTTGCGGAGGAGCAGTACTTC. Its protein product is CASSPLAEEQYF.

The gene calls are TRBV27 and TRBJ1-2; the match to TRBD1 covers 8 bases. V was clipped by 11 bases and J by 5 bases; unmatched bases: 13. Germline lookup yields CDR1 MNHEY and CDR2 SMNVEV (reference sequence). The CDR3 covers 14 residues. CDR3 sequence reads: CASGTGMRKYGYTF. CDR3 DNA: TGTGCCTCAGGGACAGGCATGCGGAAGTATGGCTACACCTTC.

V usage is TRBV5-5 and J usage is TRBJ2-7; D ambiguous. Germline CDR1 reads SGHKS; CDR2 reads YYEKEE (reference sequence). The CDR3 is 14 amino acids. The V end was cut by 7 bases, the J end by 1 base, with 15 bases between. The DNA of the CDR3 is TGTGCCAGCTCCCGCTCTGGGGATTCCTACGAGCAGTACTTC. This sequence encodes CASSRSGDSYEQYF.

The CDR3 nucleotides read TGTGCCAGCAGCAACGGACGGTTGAACACCGGGGAGCTGTTTTTT. It codes for CASSNGRLNTGELFF. This rearrangement joins TRBV9 to TRBJ2-2; D is uncertain. Germline CDR1 SGDLS, CDR2 YYNGEE. The CDR3 is 15 residues long. Trimming removed 4 bases at V and 1 base at J, with 11 bases between.

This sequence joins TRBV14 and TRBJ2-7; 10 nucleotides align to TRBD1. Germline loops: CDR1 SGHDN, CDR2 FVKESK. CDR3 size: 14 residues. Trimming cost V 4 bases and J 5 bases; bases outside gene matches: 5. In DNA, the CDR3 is TGTGCCAGCAGCCCGGGACAGGGGCCCCACGAGCAGTACTTC. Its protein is CASSPGQGPHEQYF.

CDR3 DNA: TGTGCCAGCAGCTCAGTGTATGAGCAGTTCTTC. It specifies CASSSVYEQFF. J is TRBJ2-1 and V is TRBV5-4; D gene ambiguous. V was shortened by 3 bases and J by 8 bases, with 6 bases between the two germline ends. CDR3 length: 11 residues. Germline V CDR1 and CDR2: SGHNT, YYREEE (reference sequence).

CDR3 DNA: TGTGCCAGTAGTATGTCCCGGCGTTCCTACGAGCAGTACTTC. Its translation: CASSMSRRSYEQYF. V usage is TRBV19 and J usage is TRBJ2-7, with D unclear. Per germline, CDR1 LNHDA and CDR2 SQIVND (reference sequence). CDR3 length equals 14 residues. V was pared by 3 bases and J by 1 base, with 10 bases between.

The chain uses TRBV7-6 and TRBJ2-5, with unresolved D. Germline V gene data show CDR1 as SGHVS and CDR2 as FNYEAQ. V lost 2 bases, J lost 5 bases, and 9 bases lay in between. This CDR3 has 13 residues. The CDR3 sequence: CASSLWSAETQYF. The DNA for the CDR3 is TGTGCCAGCAGCTTATGGTCGGCGGAGACCCAGTACTTC.

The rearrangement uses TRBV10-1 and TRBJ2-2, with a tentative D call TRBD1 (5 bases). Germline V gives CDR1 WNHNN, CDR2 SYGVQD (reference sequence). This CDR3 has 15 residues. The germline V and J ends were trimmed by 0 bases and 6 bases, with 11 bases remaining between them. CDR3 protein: CASSESSGRAGELFF. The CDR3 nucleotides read TGCGCCAGCAGTGAGTCGTCAGGGCGAGCCGGGGAGCTGTTTTTT.